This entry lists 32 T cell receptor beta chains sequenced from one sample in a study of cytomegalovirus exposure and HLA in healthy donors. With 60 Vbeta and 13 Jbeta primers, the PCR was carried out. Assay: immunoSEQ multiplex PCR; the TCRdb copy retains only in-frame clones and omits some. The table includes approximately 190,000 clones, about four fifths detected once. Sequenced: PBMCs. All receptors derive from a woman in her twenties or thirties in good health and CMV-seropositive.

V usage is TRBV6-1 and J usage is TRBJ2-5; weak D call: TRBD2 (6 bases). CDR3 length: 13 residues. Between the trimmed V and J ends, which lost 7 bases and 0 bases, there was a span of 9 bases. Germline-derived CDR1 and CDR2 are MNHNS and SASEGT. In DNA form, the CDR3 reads TGTGCCAGCATCGGGGACTACCAAGAGACCCAGTACTTC. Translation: CASIGDYQETQYF.

For the CDR3, the DNA is TGTGCCACCAGCAGAGGCACAGTGGCAGTGGGGCAGTACTTC. It encodes CATSRGTVAVGQYF. This chain joins TRBV15 and TRBJ2-7; D gene unclear. There are 14 residues in the CDR3. Between the trimmed V and J ends, which lost 1 base and 9 bases, there was a span of 16 bases. Germline V gives CDR1 LNHNV, CDR2 YYDKDF (reference sequence).

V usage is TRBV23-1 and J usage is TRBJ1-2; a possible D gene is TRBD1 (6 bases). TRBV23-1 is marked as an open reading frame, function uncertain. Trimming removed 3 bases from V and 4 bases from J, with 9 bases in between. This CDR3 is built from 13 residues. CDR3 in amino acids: CASSQFRGYGYTF. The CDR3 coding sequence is TGCGCCAGCAGTCAGTTCAGGGGCTATGGCTACACCTTC.

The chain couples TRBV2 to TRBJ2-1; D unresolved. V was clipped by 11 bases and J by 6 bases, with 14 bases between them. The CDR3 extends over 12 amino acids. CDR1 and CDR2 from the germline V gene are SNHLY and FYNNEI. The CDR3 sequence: CASLRVSNEQFF. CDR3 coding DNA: TGTGCCTCTCTTCGGGTCTCCAATGAGCAGTTCTTC.

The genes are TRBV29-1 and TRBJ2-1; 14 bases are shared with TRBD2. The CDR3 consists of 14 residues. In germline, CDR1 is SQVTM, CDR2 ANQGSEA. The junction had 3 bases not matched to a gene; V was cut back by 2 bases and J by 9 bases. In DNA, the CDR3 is TGCAGCGTTGAATACGGACTAGCGGGAGGTGAGCAGTTCTTC. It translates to CSVEYGLAGGEQFF.

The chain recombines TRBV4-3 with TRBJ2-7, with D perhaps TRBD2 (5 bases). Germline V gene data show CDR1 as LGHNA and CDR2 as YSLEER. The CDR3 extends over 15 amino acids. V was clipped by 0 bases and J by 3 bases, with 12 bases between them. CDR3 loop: CASSQDYPGGYEQYF. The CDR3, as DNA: TGCGCCAGCAGCCAAGACTACCCCGGAGGCTACGAGCAGTACTTC.

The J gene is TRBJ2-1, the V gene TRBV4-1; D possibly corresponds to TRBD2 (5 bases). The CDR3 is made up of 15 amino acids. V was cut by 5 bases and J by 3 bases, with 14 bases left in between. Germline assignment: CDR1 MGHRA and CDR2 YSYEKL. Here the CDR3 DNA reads TGCGCCAGCAGCTCAGCGGCTAGTTACTACAATGAGCAGTTCTTC. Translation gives CASSSAASYYNEQFF.

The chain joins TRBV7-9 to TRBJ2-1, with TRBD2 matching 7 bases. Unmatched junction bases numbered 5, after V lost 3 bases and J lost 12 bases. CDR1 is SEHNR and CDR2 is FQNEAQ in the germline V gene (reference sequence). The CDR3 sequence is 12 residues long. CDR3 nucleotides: TGTGCCAGCAGCTTCTCTGGGAGGGGGCAGTTCTTC. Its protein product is CASSFSGRGQFF.

The CDR3 DNA sequence: TGTGCCAGCAGCTACCAGGCAGACACCGGGGAGCTGTTTTTT. Translated: CASSYQADTGELFF. V usage is TRBV11-2 and J usage is TRBJ2-2, with D unresolved. The ends were cut back, 4 bases at V and 3 bases at J, with 9 bases in the middle. CDR1 is SGHAT, CDR2 FQNNGV, per germline. The CDR3 is made up of 14 amino acids.

This chain's CDR3 is CASTGTSISYEQYF. CDR3 bases: TGTGCCAGCACAGGGACAAGTATAAGTTACGAGCAGTACTTC. J is TRBJ2-7 and V is TRBV2; tentative D call: TRBD1 (6 bases). The CDR3 extends over 14 amino acids. CDR1 SNHLY and CDR2 FYNNEI come from the germline V gene. Trimming cost V 7 bases and J 4 bases, with 17 bases left between them.

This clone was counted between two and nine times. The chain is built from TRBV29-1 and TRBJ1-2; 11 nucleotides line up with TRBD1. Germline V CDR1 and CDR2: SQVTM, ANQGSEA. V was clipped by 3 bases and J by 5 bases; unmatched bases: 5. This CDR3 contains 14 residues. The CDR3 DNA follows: TGCAGCGTTGAGAGGACAGGGGGCGGGTATGGCTACACCTTC. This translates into CSVERTGGGYGYTF.

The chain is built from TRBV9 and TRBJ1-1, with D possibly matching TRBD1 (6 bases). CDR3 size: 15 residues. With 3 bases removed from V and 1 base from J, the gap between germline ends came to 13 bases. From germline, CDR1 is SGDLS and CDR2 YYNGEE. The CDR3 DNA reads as TGTGCCAGCAGCGCCACAGGGAATACGAACACTGAAGCTTTCTTT. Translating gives CASSATGNTNTEAFF.

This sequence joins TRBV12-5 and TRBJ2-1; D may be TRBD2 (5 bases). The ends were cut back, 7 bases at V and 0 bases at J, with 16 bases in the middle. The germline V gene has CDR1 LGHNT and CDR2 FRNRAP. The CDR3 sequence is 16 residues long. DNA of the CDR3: TGTGCTAGTGCGGGCGTCTTTGGGAGCTCCTACAATGAGCAGTTCTTC. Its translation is CASAGVFGSSYNEQFF.

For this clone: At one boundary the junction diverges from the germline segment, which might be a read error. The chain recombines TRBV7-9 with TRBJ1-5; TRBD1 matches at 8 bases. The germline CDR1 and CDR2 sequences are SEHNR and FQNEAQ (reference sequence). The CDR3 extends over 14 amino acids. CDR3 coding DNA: TGTTCCAGCAGCTCGACAGGGGGCAATCAGCCCCAGCATTTT. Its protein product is CSSSSTGGNQPQHF.

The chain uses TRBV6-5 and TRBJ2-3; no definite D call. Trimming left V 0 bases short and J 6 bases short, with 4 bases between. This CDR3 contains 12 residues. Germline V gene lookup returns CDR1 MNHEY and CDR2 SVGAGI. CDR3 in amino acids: CASSYSRDTQYF. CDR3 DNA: TGTGCCAGCAGTTACTCTCGGGATACGCAGTATTTT.

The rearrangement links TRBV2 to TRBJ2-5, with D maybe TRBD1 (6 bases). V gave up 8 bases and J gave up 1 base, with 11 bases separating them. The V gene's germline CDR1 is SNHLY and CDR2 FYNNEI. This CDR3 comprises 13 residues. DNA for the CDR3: TGTGCCAGCGGGTTGGACAGCCAAGAGACCCAGTACTTC. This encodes CASGLDSQETQYF.

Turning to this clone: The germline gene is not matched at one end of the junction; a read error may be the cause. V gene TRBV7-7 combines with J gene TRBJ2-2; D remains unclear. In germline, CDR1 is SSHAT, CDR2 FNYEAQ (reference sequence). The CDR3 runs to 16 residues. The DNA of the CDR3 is TGTGCTAGCAGCCGATATCTCCAAACGGGCACCGGGGAGCTGTTTTTT. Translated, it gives CASSRYLQTGTGELFF.

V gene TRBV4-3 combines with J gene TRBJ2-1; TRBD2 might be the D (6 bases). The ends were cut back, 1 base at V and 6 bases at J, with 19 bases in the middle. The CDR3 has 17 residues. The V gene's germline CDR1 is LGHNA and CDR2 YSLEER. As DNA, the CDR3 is TGCGCCAGCAGCCAAGTGGCGGGGTTCAGGGTTGCCAATGAGCAGTTCTTC. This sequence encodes CASSQVAGFRVANEQFF.

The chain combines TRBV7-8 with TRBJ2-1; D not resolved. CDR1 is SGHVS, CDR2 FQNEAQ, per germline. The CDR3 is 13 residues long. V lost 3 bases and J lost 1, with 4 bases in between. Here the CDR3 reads CASSLESYNEQFF. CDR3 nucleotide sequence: TGTGCCAGCAGCTTGGAGTCCTACAATGAGCAGTTCTTC.

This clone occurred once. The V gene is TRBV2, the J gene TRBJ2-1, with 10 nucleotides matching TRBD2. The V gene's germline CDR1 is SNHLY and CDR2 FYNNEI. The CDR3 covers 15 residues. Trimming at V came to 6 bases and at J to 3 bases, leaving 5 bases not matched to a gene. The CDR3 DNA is TGTGCCAGCAGCCCCCAGCGGGGGGGCTACAATGAGCAGTTCTTC. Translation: CASSPQRGGYNEQFF.

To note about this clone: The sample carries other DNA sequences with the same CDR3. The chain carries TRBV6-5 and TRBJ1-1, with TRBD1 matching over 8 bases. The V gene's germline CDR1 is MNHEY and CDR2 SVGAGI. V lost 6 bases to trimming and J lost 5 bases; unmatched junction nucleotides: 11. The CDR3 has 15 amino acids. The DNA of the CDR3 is TGTGCCAGCAGGGCCAGGGGGCAGTTAAAGACTGAAGCTTTCTTT. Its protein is CASRARGQLKTEAFF.

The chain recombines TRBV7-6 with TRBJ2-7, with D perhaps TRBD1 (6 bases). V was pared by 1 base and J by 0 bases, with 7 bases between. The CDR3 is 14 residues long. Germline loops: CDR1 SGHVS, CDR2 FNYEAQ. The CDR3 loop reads CASSLGGPSYEQYF. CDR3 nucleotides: TGTGCCAGCAGCTTAGGGGGGCCCTCCTACGAGCAGTACTTC.

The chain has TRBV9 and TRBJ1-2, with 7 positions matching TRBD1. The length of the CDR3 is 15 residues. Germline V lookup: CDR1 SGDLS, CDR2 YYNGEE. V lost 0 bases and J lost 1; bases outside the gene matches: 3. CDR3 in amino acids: CASSVDRGFNYGYTF. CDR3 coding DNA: TGTGCCAGCAGCGTAGACAGGGGCTTTAACTATGGCTACACCTTC.

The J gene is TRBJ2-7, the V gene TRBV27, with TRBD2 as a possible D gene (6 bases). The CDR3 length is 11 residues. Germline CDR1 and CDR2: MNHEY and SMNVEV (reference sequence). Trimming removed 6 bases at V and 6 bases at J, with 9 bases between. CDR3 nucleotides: TGTGCCAGCAGGCGGGGAGTCGAGCAGTACTTC. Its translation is CASRRGVEQYF.

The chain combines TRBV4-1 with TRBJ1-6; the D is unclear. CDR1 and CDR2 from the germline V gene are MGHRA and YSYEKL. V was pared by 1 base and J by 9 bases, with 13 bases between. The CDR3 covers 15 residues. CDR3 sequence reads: CASSQASPNSSPLHF. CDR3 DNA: TGCGCCAGCAGCCAAGCCTCCCCCAACAGTTCACCCCTCCACTTT.

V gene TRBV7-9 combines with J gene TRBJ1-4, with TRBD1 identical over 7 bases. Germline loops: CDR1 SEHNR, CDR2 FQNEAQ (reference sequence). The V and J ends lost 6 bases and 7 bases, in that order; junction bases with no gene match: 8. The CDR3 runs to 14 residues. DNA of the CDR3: TGTGCCAGCAGATCCGACAGGGATGGTGAAAAACTGTTTTTT. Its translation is CASRSDRDGEKLFF.

The CDR3 coding sequence is TGCGCCAGCGGCCCCCGCGGGGGGGGCCCAGATACGCAGTATTTT. Protein: CASGPRGGGPDTQYF. The chain combines TRBV5-1 with TRBJ2-3; the match to TRBD2 covers 9 bases. Germline-derived CDR1 and CDR2 are SGHRS and YFSETQ. The CDR3 runs to 15 residues. V lost 7 bases to trimming and J lost 4 bases; unmatched junction nucleotides: 10. Full variable domain (missing parts from reference TRBV5-1 and TRBJ2-3): KAGVTQTPRYLIKTRGQQVTLSCSPISGHRSVSWYQQTPGQGLQFLFEYFSETQRNKGNFPGRFSGRQFSNSRSEMNVSTLELGDSALYLCASGPRGGGPDTQYFGPGTRLTVL.

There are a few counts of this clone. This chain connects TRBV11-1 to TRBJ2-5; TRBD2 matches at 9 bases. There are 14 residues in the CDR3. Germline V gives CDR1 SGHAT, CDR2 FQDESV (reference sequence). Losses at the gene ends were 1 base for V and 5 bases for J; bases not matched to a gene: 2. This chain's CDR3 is CASSLGGGGETQYF. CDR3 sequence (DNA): TGTGCCAGCAGCTTAGGCGGGGGGGGTGAGACCCAGTACTTC.

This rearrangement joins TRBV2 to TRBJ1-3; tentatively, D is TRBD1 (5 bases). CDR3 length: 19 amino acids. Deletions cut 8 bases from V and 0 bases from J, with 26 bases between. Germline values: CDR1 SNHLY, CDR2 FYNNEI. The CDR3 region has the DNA TGTGCCAGCGAACCGGGGGGGTACCAGGGCACCGACTCTGGAAACACCATATATTTT. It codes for CASEPGGYQGTDSGNTIYF. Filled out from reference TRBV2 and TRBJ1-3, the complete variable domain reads EPEVTQTPSHQVTQMGQEVILRCVPISNHLYFYWYRQILGQKVEFLVSFYNNEISEKSEIFDDQFSVERPDGSNFTLKIRSTKLEDSAMYFCASEPGGYQGTDSGNTIYFGEGSWLTVV.

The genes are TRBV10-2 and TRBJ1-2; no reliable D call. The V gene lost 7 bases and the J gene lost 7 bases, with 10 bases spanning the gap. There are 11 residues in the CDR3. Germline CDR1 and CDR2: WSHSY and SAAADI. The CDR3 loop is CASNTGSGYTF. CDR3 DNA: TGCGCCAGCAATACCGGTAGTGGCTACACCTTC.

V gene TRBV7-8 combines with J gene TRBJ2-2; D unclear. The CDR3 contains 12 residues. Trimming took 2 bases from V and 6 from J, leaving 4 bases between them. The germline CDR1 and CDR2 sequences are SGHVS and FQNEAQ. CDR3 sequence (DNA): TGTGCCAGCAGCTTATCGGCCGGGGAGCTGTTTTTT. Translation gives CASSLSAGELFF.

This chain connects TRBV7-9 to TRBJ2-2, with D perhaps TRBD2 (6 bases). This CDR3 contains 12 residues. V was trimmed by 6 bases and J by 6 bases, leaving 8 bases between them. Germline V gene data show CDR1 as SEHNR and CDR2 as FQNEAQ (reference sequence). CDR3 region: CASRWEAGELFF. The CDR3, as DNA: TGTGCCAGCAGGTGGGAGGCCGGGGAGCTGTTTTTT. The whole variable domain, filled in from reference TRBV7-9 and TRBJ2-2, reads DTGVSQNPRHKITKRGQNVTFRCDPISEHNRLYWYRQTLGQGPEFLTYFQNEAQLEKSRLLSDRFSAERPKGSFSTLEIQRTEQGDSAMYLCASRWEAGELFFGEGSRLTVL.